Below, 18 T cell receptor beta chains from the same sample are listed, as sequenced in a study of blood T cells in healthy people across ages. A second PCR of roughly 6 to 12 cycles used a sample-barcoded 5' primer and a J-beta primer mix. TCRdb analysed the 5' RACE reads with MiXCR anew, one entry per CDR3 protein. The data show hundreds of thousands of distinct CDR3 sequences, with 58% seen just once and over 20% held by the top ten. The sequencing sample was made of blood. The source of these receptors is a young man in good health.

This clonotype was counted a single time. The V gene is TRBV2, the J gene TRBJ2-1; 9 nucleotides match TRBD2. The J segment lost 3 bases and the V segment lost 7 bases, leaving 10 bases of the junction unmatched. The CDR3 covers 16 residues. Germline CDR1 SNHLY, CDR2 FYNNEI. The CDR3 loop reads CASTGSAGGLYNEQFF. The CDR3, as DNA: TGTGCCAGCACCGGGAGCGCGGGGGGGCTCTACAATGAGCAGTTCTTC.

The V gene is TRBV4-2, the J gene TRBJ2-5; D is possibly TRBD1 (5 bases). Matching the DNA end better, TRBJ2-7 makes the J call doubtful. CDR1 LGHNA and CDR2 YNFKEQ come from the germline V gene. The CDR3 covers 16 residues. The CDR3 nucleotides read TGTGCCAGCAGCCAAGGAGGTCAGGGCAACTCCTACGAGCAGTACTTC. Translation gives CASSQGGQGNSYEQYF.

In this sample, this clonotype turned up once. The CDR3 sequence: CASSLGAVVHEQYF. The DNA for the CDR3 is TGCGCCAGCAGCTTGGGGGCAGTTGTCCACGAGCAGTACTTC. The chain joins TRBV5-1 to TRBJ2-5; D remains ambiguous. TRBJ2-7 explains the end of the DNA better; the J call may be wrong. Germline lookup yields CDR1 SGHRS and CDR2 YFSETQ. The CDR3 length is 14 residues.

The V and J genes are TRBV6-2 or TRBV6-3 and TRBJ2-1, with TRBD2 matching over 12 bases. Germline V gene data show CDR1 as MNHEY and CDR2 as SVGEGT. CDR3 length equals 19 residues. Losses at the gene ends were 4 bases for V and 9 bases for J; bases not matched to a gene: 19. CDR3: CASSWRLAGVGSLPSEQFF. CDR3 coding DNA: TGTGCCAGCAGTTGGAGACTAGCGGGAGTCGGGTCCCTGCCCAGTGAGCAGTTCTTC.

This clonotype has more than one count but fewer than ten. The CDR3 loop reads CASSPPGVADEQYF. Written as DNA, the CDR3 is TGTGCCAGCTCACCTCCAGGGGTTGCGGACGAGCAGTACTTC. The V gene is TRBV18, the J gene TRBJ2-7; tentative D call: TRBD1 (6 bases). The CDR3 extends over 14 amino acids. CDR1 is KGHSH, CDR2 LQKENI, per germline. V was pared by 3 bases and J by 5 bases, with 14 bases between.

This chain's CDR3 is CASRLEGSSYNEQFF. The DNA of the CDR3 is TGTGCCAGCAGACTAGAGGGTTCCTCCTACAATGAGCAGTTCTTC. The rearrangement links TRBV4-2 to TRBJ2-1; possibly TRBD2 for D (5 bases). This CDR3 is 15 amino acids long. The germline gives CDR1 LGHNA, CDR2 YNFKEQ. Trimming pared 6 bases from V and 0 bases from J, leaving 12 bases between.

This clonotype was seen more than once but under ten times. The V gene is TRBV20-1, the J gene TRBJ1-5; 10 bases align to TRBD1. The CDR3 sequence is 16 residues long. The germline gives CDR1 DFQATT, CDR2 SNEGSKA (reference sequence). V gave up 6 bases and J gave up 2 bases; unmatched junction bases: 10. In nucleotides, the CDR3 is TGCAGTGCCAATAGACAGGGGGCCGGGGGCAATCAGCCCCAGCATTTT. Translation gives CSANRQGAGGNQPQHF.

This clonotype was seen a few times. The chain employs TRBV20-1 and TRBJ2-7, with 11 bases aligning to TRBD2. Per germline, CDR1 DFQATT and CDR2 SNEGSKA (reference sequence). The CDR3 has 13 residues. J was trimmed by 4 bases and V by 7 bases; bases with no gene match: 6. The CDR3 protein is CSELGTSGYEQYF. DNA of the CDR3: TGCAGTGAATTAGGGACTAGCGGTTACGAGCAGTACTTC.

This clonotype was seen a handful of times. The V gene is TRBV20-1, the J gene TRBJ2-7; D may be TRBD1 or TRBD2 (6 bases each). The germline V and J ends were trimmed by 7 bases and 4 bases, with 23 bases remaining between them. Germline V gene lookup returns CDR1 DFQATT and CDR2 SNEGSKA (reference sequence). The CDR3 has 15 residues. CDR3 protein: CSVGGREPQSYEQYF. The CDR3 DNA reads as TGCAGTGTTGGGGGGCGGGAACCTCAATCTTACGAGCAGTACTTC.

In DNA, the CDR3 is TGTGCCAGCAGCCGCGGGAGAAGTGGCGAGCAGTACTTC. The encoded protein is CASSRGRSGEQYF. The V gene is TRBV11-1, the J gene TRBJ2-7; 7 bases map to TRBD2. Germline CDR1 is SGHAT and CDR2 is FQDESV (reference sequence). CDR3 size: 13 residues. V lost 5 bases, J lost 6 bases, and 7 bases stayed unmatched.

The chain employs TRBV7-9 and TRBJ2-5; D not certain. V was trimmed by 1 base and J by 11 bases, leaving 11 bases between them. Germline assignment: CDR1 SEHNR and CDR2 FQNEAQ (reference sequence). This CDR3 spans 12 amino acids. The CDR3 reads CASSLDSLQQYF. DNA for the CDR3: TGTGCCAGCAGCTTAGATTCCCTTCAGCAGTACTTC.

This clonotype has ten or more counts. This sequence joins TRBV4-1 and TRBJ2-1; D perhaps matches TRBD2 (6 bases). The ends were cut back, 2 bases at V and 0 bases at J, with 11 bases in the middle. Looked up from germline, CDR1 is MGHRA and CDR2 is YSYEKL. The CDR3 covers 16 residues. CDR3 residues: CASSQSFGGSYNEQFF. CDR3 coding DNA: TGCGCCAGCAGCCAAAGTTTCGGGGGCTCCTACAATGAGCAGTTCTTC.

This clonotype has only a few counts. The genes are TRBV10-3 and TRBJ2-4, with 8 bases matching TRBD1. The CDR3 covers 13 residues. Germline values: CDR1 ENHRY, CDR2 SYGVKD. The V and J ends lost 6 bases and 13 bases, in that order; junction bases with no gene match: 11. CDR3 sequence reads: CAISGQGRVEQYF. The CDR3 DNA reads TGTGCCATCAGCGGACAGGGCCGCGTGGAGCAGTACTTC.

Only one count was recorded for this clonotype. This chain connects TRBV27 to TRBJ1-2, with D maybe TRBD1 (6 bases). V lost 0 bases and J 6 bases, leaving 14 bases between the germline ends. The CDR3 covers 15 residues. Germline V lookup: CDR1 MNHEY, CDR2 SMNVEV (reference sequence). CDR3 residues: CASSLSEGGTDGYTF. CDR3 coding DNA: TGTGCCAGCAGTTTATCCGAGGGGGGTACGGATGGCTACACCTTC.

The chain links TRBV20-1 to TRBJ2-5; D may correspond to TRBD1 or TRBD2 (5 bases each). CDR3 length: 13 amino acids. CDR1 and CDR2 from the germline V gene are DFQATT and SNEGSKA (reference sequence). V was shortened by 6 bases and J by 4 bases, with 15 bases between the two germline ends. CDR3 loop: CSAKGRWGETQYF. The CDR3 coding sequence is TGCAGTGCGAAGGGACGGTGGGGAGAGACCCAGTACTTC.

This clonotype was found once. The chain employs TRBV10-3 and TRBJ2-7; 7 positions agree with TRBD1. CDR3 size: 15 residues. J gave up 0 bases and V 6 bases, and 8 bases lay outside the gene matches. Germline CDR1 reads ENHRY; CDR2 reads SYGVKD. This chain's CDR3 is CAIRRTGKHSYEQYF. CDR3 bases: TGTGCCATCAGAAGGACAGGAAAACACTCCTACGAGCAGTACTTC.

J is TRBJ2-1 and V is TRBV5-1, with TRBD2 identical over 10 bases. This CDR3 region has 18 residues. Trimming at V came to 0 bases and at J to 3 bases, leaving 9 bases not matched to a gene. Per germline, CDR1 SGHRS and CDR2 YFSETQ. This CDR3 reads CASSLAAASGGLYNEQFF. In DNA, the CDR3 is TGCGCCAGCAGCTTGGCCGCGGCTAGCGGGGGCCTCTACAATGAGCAGTTCTTC.

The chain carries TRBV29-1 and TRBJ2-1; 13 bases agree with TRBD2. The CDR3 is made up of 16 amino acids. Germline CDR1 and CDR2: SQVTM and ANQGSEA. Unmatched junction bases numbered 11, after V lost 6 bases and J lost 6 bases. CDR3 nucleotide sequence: TGCAGCGTGCGGATGGGGGGACTAGCGGGAAGCAATGAGCAGTTCTTC. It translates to CSVRMGGLAGSNEQFF.